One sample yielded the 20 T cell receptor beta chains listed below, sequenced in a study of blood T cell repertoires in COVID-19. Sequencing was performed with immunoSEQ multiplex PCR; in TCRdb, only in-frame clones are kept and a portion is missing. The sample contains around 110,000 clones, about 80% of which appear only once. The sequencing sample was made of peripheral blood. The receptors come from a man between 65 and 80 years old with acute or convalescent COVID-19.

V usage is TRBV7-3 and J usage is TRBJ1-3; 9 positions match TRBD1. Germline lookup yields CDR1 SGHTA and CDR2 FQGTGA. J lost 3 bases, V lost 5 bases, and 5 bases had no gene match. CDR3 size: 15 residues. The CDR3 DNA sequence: TGTGCCAGCAGCCCCGGGACAGGGTTTGGAAACACCATATATTTT. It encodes CASSPGTGFGNTIYF.

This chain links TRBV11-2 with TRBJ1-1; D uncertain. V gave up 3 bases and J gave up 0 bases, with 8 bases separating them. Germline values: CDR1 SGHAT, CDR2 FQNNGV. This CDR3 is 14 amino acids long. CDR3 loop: CASSFFGVNTEAFF. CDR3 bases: TGTGCCAGCAGCTTCTTCGGGGTGAACACTGAAGCTTTCTTT.

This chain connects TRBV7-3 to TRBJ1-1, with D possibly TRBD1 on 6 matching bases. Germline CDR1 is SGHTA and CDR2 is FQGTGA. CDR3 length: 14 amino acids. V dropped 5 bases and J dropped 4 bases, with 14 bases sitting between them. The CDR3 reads CASSHRQASTEAFF. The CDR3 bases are TGTGCCAGCAGCCACCGACAGGCTAGCACTGAAGCTTTCTTT.

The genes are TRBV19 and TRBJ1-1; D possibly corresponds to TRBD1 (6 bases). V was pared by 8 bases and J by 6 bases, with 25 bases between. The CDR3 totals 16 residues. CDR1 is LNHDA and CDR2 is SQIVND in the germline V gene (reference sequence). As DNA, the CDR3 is TGTGCCAGTGCTCAAGGGGGTCATACCTTTTGGGCTGAAGCTTTCTTT. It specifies CASAQGGHTFWAEAFF.

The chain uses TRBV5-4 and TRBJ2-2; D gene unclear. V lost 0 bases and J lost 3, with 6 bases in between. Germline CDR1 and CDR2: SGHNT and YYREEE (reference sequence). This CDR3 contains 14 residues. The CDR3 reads CASSLAIDTGELFF. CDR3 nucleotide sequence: TGTGCCAGCAGCTTGGCTATAGACACCGGGGAGCTGTTTTTT.

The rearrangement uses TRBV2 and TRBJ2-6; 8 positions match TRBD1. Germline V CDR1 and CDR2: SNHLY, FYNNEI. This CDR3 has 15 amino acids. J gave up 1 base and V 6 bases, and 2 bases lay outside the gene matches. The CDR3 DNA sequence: TGTGCCAGCAGCGACAGGGGTTCTGGGGCCAACGTCCTGACTTTC. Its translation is CASSDRGSGANVLTF. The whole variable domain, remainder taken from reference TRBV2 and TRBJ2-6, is EPEVTQTPSHQVTQMGQEVILRCVPISNHLYFYWYRQILGQKVEFLVSFYNNEISEKSEIFDDQFSVERPDGSNFTLKIRSTKLEDSAMYFCASSDRGSGANVLTFGAGSRLTVL.

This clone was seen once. The DNA for the CDR3 is TGTGCCAGCAGCTTAGATCCAGGGGCCGAGACCCAGTACTTC. Its protein is CASSLDPGAETQYF. The chain carries TRBV11-3 and TRBJ2-5; D is possibly TRBD1 (6 bases). Germline V CDR1 and CDR2: SGHNT, YENEEA. CDR3 length: 14 amino acids. The V and J ends lost 0 bases and 5 bases respectively, with 10 bases between them.

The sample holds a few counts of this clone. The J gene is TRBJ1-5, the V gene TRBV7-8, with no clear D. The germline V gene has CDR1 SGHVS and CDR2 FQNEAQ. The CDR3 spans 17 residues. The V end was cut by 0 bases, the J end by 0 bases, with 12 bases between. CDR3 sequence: CASSLALGPFSNQPQHF. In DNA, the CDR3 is TGTGCCAGCAGCTTAGCCCTGGGCCCCTTTAGCAATCAGCCCCAGCATTTT.

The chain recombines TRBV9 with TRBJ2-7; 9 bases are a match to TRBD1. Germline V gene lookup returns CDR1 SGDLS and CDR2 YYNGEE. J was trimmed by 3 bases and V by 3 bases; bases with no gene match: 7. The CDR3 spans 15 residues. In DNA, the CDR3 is TGTGCCAGCAGCGAGGGACAGGGAGCCCTCTACGAGCAGTACTTC. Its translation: CASSEGQGALYEQYF.

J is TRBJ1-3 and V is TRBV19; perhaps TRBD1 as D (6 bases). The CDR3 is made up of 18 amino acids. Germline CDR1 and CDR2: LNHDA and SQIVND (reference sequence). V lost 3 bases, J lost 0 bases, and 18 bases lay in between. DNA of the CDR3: TGTGCCAGTAGTATGTATCCCGGACAGTGGAGCTCTGGAAACACCATATATTTT. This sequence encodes CASSMYPGQWSSGNTIYF.

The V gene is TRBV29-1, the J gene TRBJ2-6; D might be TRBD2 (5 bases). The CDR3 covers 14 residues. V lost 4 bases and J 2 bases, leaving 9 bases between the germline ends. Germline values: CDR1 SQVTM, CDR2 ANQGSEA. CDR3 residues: CSVGFGAGANVLTF. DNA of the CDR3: TGCAGCGTTGGCTTCGGGGCTGGGGCCAACGTCCTGACTTTC. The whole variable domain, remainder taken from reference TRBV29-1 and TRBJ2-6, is SAVISQKPSRDICQRGTSLTIQCQVDSQVTMMFWYRQQPGQSLTLIATANQGSEATYESGFVIDKFPISRPNLTFSTLTVSNMSPEDSSIYLCSVGFGAGANVLTFGAGSRLTVL.

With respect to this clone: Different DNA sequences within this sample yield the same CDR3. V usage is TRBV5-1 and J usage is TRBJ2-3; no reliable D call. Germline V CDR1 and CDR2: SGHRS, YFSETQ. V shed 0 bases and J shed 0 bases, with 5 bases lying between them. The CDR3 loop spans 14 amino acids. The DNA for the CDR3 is TGCGCCAGCAGCTTGGGGGCCAGCACAGATACGCAGTATTTT. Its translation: CASSLGASTDTQYF.

The CDR3, as DNA: TGCGCCAGCAGCCAGGGGGGGGCTAGTAATTCACCCCTCCACTTT. Protein sequence: CASSQGGASNSPLHF. This chain links TRBV4-3 with TRBJ1-6, with D perhaps matching TRBD1 (6 bases). The germline gives CDR1 LGHNA, CDR2 YSLEER. The CDR3 is 15 amino acids. Trimming cost V 3 bases and J 6 bases, with 12 bases left between them.

CDR3 loop: CASSQELGGANTGELFF. In nucleotides, the CDR3 is TGTGCCAGCAGCCAAGAATTAGGGGGCGCGAACACCGGGGAGCTGTTTTTT. V and J are TRBV4-2 and TRBJ2-2; 7 bases are a match to TRBD1. Per germline, CDR1 LGHNA and CDR2 YNFKEQ. This CDR3 has 17 amino acids. The trim removed 0 bases at V and 0 bases at J, leaving 4 bases unmatched.

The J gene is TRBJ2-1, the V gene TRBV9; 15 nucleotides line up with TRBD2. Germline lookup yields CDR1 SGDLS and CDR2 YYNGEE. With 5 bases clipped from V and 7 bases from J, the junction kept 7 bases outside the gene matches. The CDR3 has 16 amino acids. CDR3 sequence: CASSVTGTSGGNEQFF. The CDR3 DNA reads TGTGCCAGCAGTGTTACCGGGACTAGCGGGGGGAATGAGCAGTTCTTC.

CDR3 nucleotides: TGTGCCAGCAGCTTGAAAGGAGTGGGACTAGAGGGGCAGTACTTC. Its protein is CASSLKGVGLEGQYF. The chain carries TRBV5-4 and TRBJ2-7; 8 bases line up with TRBD2. Trimming removed 1 base from V and 9 bases from J; junction bases left unmatched: 12. The CDR3 extends over 15 amino acids. Per the germline V gene, CDR1 is SGHNT and CDR2 is YYREEE (reference sequence).

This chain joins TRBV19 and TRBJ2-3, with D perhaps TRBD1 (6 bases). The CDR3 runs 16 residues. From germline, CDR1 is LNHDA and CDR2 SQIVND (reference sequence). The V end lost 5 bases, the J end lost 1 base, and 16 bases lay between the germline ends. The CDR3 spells CASSPFRDTGTDTQYF. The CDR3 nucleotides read TGTGCCAGTAGTCCTTTTCGGGACACTGGCACAGATACGCAGTATTTT.

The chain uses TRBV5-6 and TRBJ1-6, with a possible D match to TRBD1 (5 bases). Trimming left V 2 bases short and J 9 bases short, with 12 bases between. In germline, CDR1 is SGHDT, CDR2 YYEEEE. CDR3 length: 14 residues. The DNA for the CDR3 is TGTGCCAGCAGCTTCGGGGACGGGGGTTCACCCCTCCACTTT. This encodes CASSFGDGGSPLHF.

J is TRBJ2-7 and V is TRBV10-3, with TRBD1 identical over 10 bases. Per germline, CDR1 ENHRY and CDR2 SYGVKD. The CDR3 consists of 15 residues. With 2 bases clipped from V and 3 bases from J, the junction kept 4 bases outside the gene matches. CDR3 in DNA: TGTGCCATCAGTGAGGGGACAGGGGCCCACTACGAGCAGTACTTC. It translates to CAISEGTGAHYEQYF.

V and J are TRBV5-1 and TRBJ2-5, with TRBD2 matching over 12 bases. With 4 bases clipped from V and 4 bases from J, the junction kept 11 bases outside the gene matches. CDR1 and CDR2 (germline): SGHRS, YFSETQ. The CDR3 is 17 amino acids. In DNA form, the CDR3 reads TGCGCCAGCAGCCTGGCAGTGACTAGCGGGGGTGGAGAGACCCAGTACTTC. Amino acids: CASSLAVTSGGGETQYF.